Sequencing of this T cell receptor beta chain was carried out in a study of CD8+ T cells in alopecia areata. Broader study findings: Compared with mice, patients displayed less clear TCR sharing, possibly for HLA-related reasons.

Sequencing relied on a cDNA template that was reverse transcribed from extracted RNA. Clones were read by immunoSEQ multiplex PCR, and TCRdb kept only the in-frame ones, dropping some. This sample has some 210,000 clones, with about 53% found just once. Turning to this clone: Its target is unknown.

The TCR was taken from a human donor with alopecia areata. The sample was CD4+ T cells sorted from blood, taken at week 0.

This CDR3 reads CASSLGGGNSGANVLTF. In nucleotides, the CDR3 is TGTGCCAGCAGCTTGGGCGGGGGCAACTCTGGGGCCAACGTCCTGACTTTC. The chain couples TRBV5-6 to TRBJ2-6; possible D gene TRBD2, 7 bases. The CDR3 consists of 17 residues. Germline V lookup: CDR1 SGHDT, CDR2 YYEEEE. Trimming stripped 0 bases from V and 0 bases from J, with 10 bases between.